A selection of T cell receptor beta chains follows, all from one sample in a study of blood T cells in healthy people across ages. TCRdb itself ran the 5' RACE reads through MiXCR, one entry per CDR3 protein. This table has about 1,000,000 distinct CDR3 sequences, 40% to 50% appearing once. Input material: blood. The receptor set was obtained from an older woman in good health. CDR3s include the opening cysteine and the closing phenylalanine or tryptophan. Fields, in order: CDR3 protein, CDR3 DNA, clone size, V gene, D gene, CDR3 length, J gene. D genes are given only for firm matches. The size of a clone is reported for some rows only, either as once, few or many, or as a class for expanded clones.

CDR3aa: CSAPNGYEQYF; CDR3nt: TGCAGTGCTCCGAATGGCTACGAGCAGTACTTC; abundance: few; v_gene: TRBV20-1; d_gene: NA; len: 11; j_gene: TRBJ2-7
CDR3aa: CSASMHTGLGSSYNEQYF; CDR3nt: TGCAGTGCTAGTATGCACACGGGACTTGGGAGCTCCTACAATGAGCAGTACTTC; abundance: NA; v_gene: TRBV20-1; d_gene: NA; len: 18; j_gene: TRBJ2-7
CDR3aa: CSASSSASGSKDTQYF; CDR3nt: TGCAGTGCTAGTAGCTCCGCTAGCGGGAGTAAAGATACGCAGTATTTT; abundance: NA; v_gene: TRBV20-1; d_gene: TRBD2; len: 16; j_gene: TRBJ2-3
CDR3aa: CASSEWGETEAFF; CDR3nt: TGTGCCAGCAGTGAGTGGGGGGAGACTGAAGCTTTCTTT; abundance: few; v_gene: TRBV2; d_gene: NA; len: 13; j_gene: TRBJ1-1
CDR3aa: CASSTVRGQTYQETQYF; CDR3nt: TGTGCCAGTTCGACGGTCAGGGGCCAGACTTACCAAGAGACCCAGTACTTC; abundance: NA; v_gene: TRBV18; d_gene: NA; len: 17; j_gene: TRBJ2-5
CDR3aa: CASSDLRGIMNTEAFF; CDR3nt: TGTGCCAGCAGCGACCTACGGGGAATCATGAACACTGAAGCTTTCTTT; abundance: NA; v_gene: TRBV11-2; d_gene: NA; len: 16; j_gene: TRBJ1-1
CDR3aa: CSDRGSHNEQFF; CDR3nt: TGCAGTGACAGGGGTAGTCACAATGAGCAGTTCTTC; abundance: NA; v_gene: TRBV20-1; d_gene: TRBD1; len: 12; j_gene: TRBJ2-1
CDR3aa: CASKTRPFSYEQYF; CDR3nt: TGTGCCAGCAAGACTAGACCCTTCTCCTACGAGCAGTACTTC; abundance: NA; v_gene: TRBV6-5; d_gene: NA; len: 14; j_gene: TRBJ2-7
CDR3aa: CASSSQPGPNYEQYF; CDR3nt: TGTGCCAGCAGCTCTCAACCGGGACCAAACTACGAGCAGTACTTC; abundance: NA; v_gene: TRBV7-6; d_gene: NA; len: 15; j_gene: TRBJ2-7
CDR3aa: CASNPGRGRRDEQYF; CDR3nt: TGTGCCAGCAATCCTGGGAGGGGGCGCAGGGACGAGCAGTACTTC; abundance: NA; v_gene: TRBV27; d_gene: NA; len: 15; j_gene: TRBJ2-7
CDR3aa: CASSPTVGSRPQHF; CDR3nt: TGTGCCAGCTCACCGACTGTTGGATCACGCCCCCAGCATTTT; abundance: NA; v_gene: TRBV18; d_gene: NA; len: 14; j_gene: TRBJ1-5
CDR3aa: CSAIQVVSNQPQHF; CDR3nt: TGCAGTGCTATCCAGGTGGTTAGCAATCAGCCCCAGCATTTT; abundance: NA; v_gene: TRBV20-1; d_gene: NA; len: 14; j_gene: TRBJ1-5
CDR3aa: CASSLVSEGERYEQYF; CDR3nt: TGTGCCAGCAGCTTAGTATCTGAGGGAGAGCGCTACGAGCAGTACTTC; abundance: NA; v_gene: TRBV11-2; d_gene: NA; len: 16; j_gene: TRBJ2-7
CDR3aa: CAGSRLAGVYEQYF; CDR3nt: TGTGCCGGCAGTAGACTAGCGGGAGTCTACGAGCAGTACTTC; abundance: NA; v_gene: TRBV27; d_gene: TRBD2; len: 14; j_gene: TRBJ2-7
CDR3aa: CASSSPQGQNTGELFF; CDR3nt: TGCGCCAGCAGCTCCCCACAGGGGCAGAACACCGGGGAGCTGTTTTTT; abundance: NA; v_gene: TRBV4-1; d_gene: TRBD1; len: 16; j_gene: TRBJ2-2
CDR3aa: CASSPPGTGGNEQYF; CDR3nt: TGTGCCAGCAGCCCGCCCGGGACAGGGGGCAACGAGCAGTACTTC; abundance: NA; v_gene: TRBV7-8; d_gene: TRBD1; len: 15; j_gene: TRBJ2-7
CDR3aa: CASSLVRGGDETQYF; CDR3nt: TGTGCCAGCAGTTTGGTCCGAGGGGGGGATGAGACCCAGTACTTC; abundance: NA; v_gene: TRBV27; d_gene: NA; len: 15; j_gene: TRBJ2-5
CDR3aa: CASSYSGVYTEAFF; CDR3nt: TGTGCCAGCAGTTACTCTGGGGTGTACACTGAAGCTTTCTTT; abundance: NA; v_gene: TRBV6-6; d_gene: NA; len: 14; j_gene: TRBJ1-1
CDR3aa: CASSDRGINEKLFF; CDR3nt: TGTGCCAGCAGTGATCGGGGGATAAATGAAAAACTGTTTTTT; abundance: NA; v_gene: TRBV6-1; d_gene: NA; len: 14; j_gene: TRBJ1-4
CDR3aa: CASSKGLQNYGYTF; CDR3nt: TGCGCCAGCAGCAAGGGACTACAAAACTATGGCTACACCTTC; abundance: NA; v_gene: TRBV5-1; d_gene: NA; len: 14; j_gene: TRBJ1-2
CDR3aa: CASSLLRASYEQYF; CDR3nt: TGTGCCAGCAGCCTTTTGAGGGCTTCCTACGAGCAGTACTTC; abundance: NA; v_gene: TRBV7-2; d_gene: NA; len: 14; j_gene: TRBJ2-7
CDR3aa: CSVEGGGGPVAKNIQYF; CDR3nt: TGCAGCGTTGAAGGAGGAGGGGGGCCGGTGGCCAAAAACATTCAGTACTTC; abundance: NA; v_gene: TRBV29-1; d_gene: NA; len: 17; j_gene: TRBJ2-4
CDR3aa: CATSEGQGYYNEQFF; CDR3nt: TGTGCCACCAGTGAAGGACAGGGATACTACAATGAGCAGTTCTTC; abundance: NA; v_gene: TRBV24-1; d_gene: TRBD1; len: 15; j_gene: TRBJ2-1
CDR3aa: CSARRGGAYNEQFF; CDR3nt: TGCAGTGCTAGGCGGGGGGGCGCCTACAATGAGCAGTTCTTC; abundance: few; v_gene: TRBV20-1; d_gene: TRBD2; len: 14; j_gene: TRBJ2-1
CDR3aa: CASSPGTSTMSEQFF; CDR3nt: TGTGCCAGCAGCCCCGGGACTAGTACAATGAGCGAGCAGTTCTTC; abundance: NA; v_gene: TRBV2; d_gene: TRBD2; len: 15; j_gene: TRBJ2-1
CDR3aa: CASSLGHLNIQYF; CDR3nt: TGTGCCAGCAGCCTGGGACACCTAAACATTCAGTACTTC; abundance: NA; v_gene: TRBV11-3; d_gene: NA; len: 13; j_gene: TRBJ2-4
CDR3aa: CASSLGGGAEQYF; CDR3nt: TGTGCCAGCAGCTTAGGAGGTGGAGCGGAGCAGTACTTC; abundance: few; v_gene: TRBV7-2; d_gene: NA; len: 13; j_gene: TRBJ2-7
CDR3aa: CSVGRLAATNEQFF; CDR3nt: TGCAGCGTTGGCAGACTAGCGGCTACTAATGAGCAGTTCTTC; abundance: NA; v_gene: TRBV29-1; d_gene: TRBD2; len: 14; j_gene: TRBJ2-1
CDR3aa: CASSFSGEVYNEQYF; CDR3nt: TGTGCCAGCAGCTTCTCGGGGGAGGTTTACAATGAGCAGTACTTC; abundance: NA; v_gene: TRBV6-1; d_gene: NA; len: 15; j_gene: TRBJ2-7
CDR3aa: CASSQDGLAGIETQYF; CDR3nt: TGTGCCAGCAGCCAAGACGGACTAGCGGGAATTGAGACCCAGTACTTC; abundance: NA; v_gene: TRBV5-4; d_gene: TRBD2; len: 16; j_gene: TRBJ2-5
CDR3aa: CASSQRPGQGATDTQYF; CDR3nt: TGTGCCAGCAGCCAACGTCCGGGACAGGGGGCAACAGATACGCAGTATTTT; abundance: NA; v_gene: TRBV4-2; d_gene: TRBD1; len: 17; j_gene: TRBJ2-3
CDR3aa: CSASDGRSYEQYF; CDR3nt: TGCAGTGCTAGTGATGGTCGGTCCTACGAGCAGTACTTC; abundance: once; v_gene: TRBV20-1; d_gene: NA; len: 13; j_gene: TRBJ2-7
CDR3aa: CASSQQVSSYEQYF; CDR3nt: TGTGCCAGCAGCCAGCAGGTGAGCTCCTACGAGCAGTACTTC; abundance: NA; v_gene: TRBV3-1; d_gene: NA; len: 14; j_gene: TRBJ2-7
CDR3aa: CASRGGHLAYEQYF; CDR3nt: TGTGCCAGCAGGGGAGGACACCTCGCCTACGAGCAGTACTTC; abundance: NA; v_gene: TRBV11-2; d_gene: NA; len: 14; j_gene: TRBJ2-7
CDR3aa: CASSQGGNRNEQFF; CDR3nt: TGTGCCAGCAGCCAAGGGGGAAATCGCAATGAGCAGTTCTTC; abundance: NA; v_gene: TRBV12-3/TRBV12-4; d_gene: NA; len: 14; j_gene: TRBJ2-1
CDR3aa: CASSQDLQGDNEQFF; CDR3nt: TGCGCCAGCAGCCAAGATTTACAGGGAGACAATGAGCAGTTCTTC; abundance: few; v_gene: TRBV4-1; d_gene: NA; len: 15; j_gene: TRBJ2-1
CDR3aa: CATERQGEDTQYF; CDR3nt: TGTGCCACCGAACGACAGGGCGAAGATACGCAGTATTTT; abundance: NA; v_gene: TRBV28; d_gene: TRBD1; len: 13; j_gene: TRBJ2-3